What follows describes a single T cell receptor (beta chain). Participant ages covered about 18 to 89 years across some 25 US areas. The study assigned cohorts using participant-reported clinical history. These data are taken from a study of blood T cell repertoires in COVID-19. Libraries were prepared by immunoSEQ multiplex PCR; TCRdb keeps only in-frame clonotypes and omits some of them. The sample yields roughly 230,000 clones, roughly 85% seen once. The CDR3 contains 14 residues. Trimming took off 4 bases at V and 8 bases at J, with 15 bases between the two ends. Germline CDR1 is LGHNA and CDR2 is YSLEER.

The sequencing sample was made of PBMCs or T cells enriched from blood (not recorded which). The rearrangement links TRBV4-3 to TRBJ2-1, with a tentative D call TRBD2 (6 bases). This clonotype originated in a woman between 50 and 59 years old who had been exposed to COVID-19. In DNA, the CDR3 is TGCGCCAGCAGCCTTCGTGGCGGGGCGGATGAGCAGTTCTTC. Translation: CASSLRGGADEQFF.